Listed here are 17 T cell receptor beta chains from one sample, sequenced in a study of blood T cell repertoires in COVID-19. This table comes from immunoSEQ multiplex PCR, and its TCRdb copy is limited to in-frame clones, with some not included. Counted here are 100,000 to 150,000 clones, almost 90% occurring once; the ten biggest clones make up about 4%. The sample was peripheral blood. The receptors come from an older woman with COVID-19, enrolled during active disease.

This rearrangement joins TRBV9 to TRBJ2-7; no definite D call. Trimming stripped 3 bases from V and 6 bases from J, with 4 bases between. The CDR3 runs 10 residues. Germline CDR1 SGDLS, CDR2 YYNGEE. The CDR3 DNA reads as TGTGCCAGCAGCGCTTTCGAGCAGTACTTC. This encodes CASSAFEQYF.

V gene TRBV18 combines with J gene TRBJ2-7; 9 bases are shared with TRBD2. V trimming: 1 base; J trimming: 2 bases; junction bases outside the gene matches: 6. The CDR3 is 16 residues long. Per the germline V gene, CDR1 is KGHSH and CDR2 is LQKENI. The CDR3 loop reads CASSPLAGEGAYEQYF. CDR3 coding DNA: TGTGCCAGCTCACCACTAGCGGGGGAGGGGGCCTACGAGCAGTACTTC.

The CDR3 nucleotides are TGTGCCAGCAGTGAGCGTTTCAGGACCTACAATGAGCAGTTCTTC. It codes for CASSERFRTYNEQFF. The rearrangement uses TRBV25-1 and TRBJ2-1; D gene ambiguous. This CDR3 comprises 15 residues. V lost 3 bases to trimming and J lost 2 bases, with 11 bases between them. CDR1 is MGHDK, CDR2 SYGVNS, per germline.

This chain links TRBV7-9 with TRBJ1-1; D is unresolved. The CDR3 has 13 residues. CDR1 is SEHNR and CDR2 is FQNEAQ in the germline V gene (reference sequence). V was trimmed by 0 bases and J by 6 bases, leaving 8 bases between them. The CDR3 DNA sequence: TGTGCCAGCAGCTTAGCTCCCGGGGCTGAAGCTTTCTTT. This sequence encodes CASSLAPGAEAFF.

This clone was seen only once. The chain uses TRBV2 and TRBJ2-7; D gene ambiguous. Trimming took 6 bases from V and 4 from J, leaving 16 bases between them. This CDR3 is 14 amino acids long. CDR1 and CDR2 from the germline V gene are SNHLY and FYNNEI. Here the CDR3 DNA reads TGTGCCAGCAGCCCCCGTGTGCCAGGTTACGAGCAGTACTTC. Its translation: CASSPRVPGYEQYF. The full variable domain, its missing parts supplied by reference TRBV2 and TRBJ2-7, is EPEVTQTPSHQVTQMGQEVILRCVPISNHLYFYWYRQILGQKVEFLVSFYNNEISEKSEIFDDQFSVERPDGSNFTLKIRSTKLEDSAMYFCASSPRVPGYEQYFGPGTRLTVT.

The V gene is TRBV18, the J gene TRBJ1-1, with D hard to call. The CDR3 totals 16 residues. Trimming took off 2 bases at V and 0 bases at J, with 13 bases between the two ends. The V gene's germline CDR1 is KGHSH and CDR2 LQKENI. CDR3 in amino acids: CASSPTRGPMNTEAFF. Here the CDR3 DNA reads TGTGCCAGCTCACCAACACGCGGGCCCATGAACACTGAAGCTTTCTTT. Full variable domain (outside the CDR3, taken from reference TRBV18 and TRBJ1-1): NAGVMQNPRHLVRRRGQEARLRCSPMKGHSHVYWYRQLPEEGLKFMVYLQKENIIDESGMPKERFSAEFPKEGPSILRIQQVVRGDSAAYFCASSPTRGPMNTEAFFGQGTRLTVV.

V gene TRBV6-5 combines with J gene TRBJ1-3, with a possible D match to TRBD1 (5 bases). CDR1 is MNHEY and CDR2 is SVGAGI in the germline V gene. The CDR3 is made up of 14 amino acids. Between the trimmed V and J ends, which lost 6 bases and 0 bases, there was a span of 9 bases. The CDR3 here is CASRDTRSGNTIYF. CDR3 in DNA: TGTGCCAGCAGGGACACCCGCTCTGGAAACACCATATATTTT.

This chain uses TRBV25-1 with TRBJ2-5, with D possibly TRBD2 on 5 matching bases. V dropped 1 base and J dropped 3 bases, with 18 bases sitting between them. This CDR3 comprises 17 residues. Germline V gives CDR1 MGHDK, CDR2 SYGVNS. Here the CDR3 reads CASSESRRTHLEETQYF. CDR3 DNA: TGTGCCAGCAGTGAATCCCGGAGGACGCACCTTGAAGAGACCCAGTACTTC.

The gene calls are TRBV19 and TRBJ1-1; D not resolved. Germline-derived CDR1 and CDR2 are LNHDA and SQIVND (reference sequence). This CDR3 is 13 amino acids long. Trimming left V 0 bases short and J 4 bases short, with 6 bases between. CDR3 sequence: CASSIEGGTEAFF. Here the CDR3 DNA reads TGTGCCAGTAGTATAGAGGGAGGCACTGAAGCTTTCTTT.

This chain links TRBV11-2 with TRBJ2-5; 11 nucleotides match TRBD2. Germline V CDR1 and CDR2: SGHAT, FQNNGV. Losses at the gene ends were 5 bases for V and 5 bases for J; bases not matched to a gene: 7. The CDR3 is made up of 15 amino acids. In DNA form, the CDR3 reads TGTGCCAGCAGCAACCGACTAGCGGGGAAGGAGACCCAGTACTTC. This gives the protein CASSNRLAGKETQYF.

The rearrangement uses TRBV5-6 and TRBJ1-2; D is unresolved. Trimming left V 3 bases short and J 1 base short, with 10 bases between. This CDR3 spans 14 amino acids. The germline V gene has CDR1 SGHDT and CDR2 YYEEEE. This CDR3 reads CASSSTRLNYGYTF. The CDR3 DNA is TGTGCCAGCAGCTCGACTAGACTTAACTATGGCTACACCTTC.

The V and J genes are TRBV20-1 and TRBJ1-1; the D is unclear. Trimming shortened V by 2 bases and J by 4 bases, and 5 bases separated the two germline ends. The CDR3 is made up of 11 amino acids. The germline CDR1 and CDR2 sequences are DFQATT and SNEGSKA (reference sequence). CDR3 nucleotides: TGCAGTGCTAGATCGGGCACTGAAGCTTTCTTT. Translated, it gives CSARSGTEAFF.

This chain uses TRBV6-5 with TRBJ1-4; possible D gene TRBD1, 6 bases. V dropped 5 bases and J dropped 7 bases, with 14 bases sitting between them. This CDR3 contains 14 residues. Germline CDR1 MNHEY, CDR2 SVGAGI. The CDR3 reads CASSLQGRSEKLFF. CDR3 in DNA: TGTGCCAGCAGTCTACAGGGTAGAAGTGAAAAACTGTTTTTT.

The rearrangement uses TRBV9 and TRBJ2-1, with 12 bases aligning to TRBD2. This CDR3 is 16 amino acids long. V was clipped by 1 base and J by 9 bases; unmatched bases: 8. Germline CDR1 is SGDLS and CDR2 is YYNGEE. Written as DNA, the CDR3 is TGTGCCAGCAGCGTAACCCCTAGCGGGGGGGCCTTTGAGCAGTTCTTC. It specifies CASSVTPSGGAFEQFF.

The chain uses TRBV6-2 or TRBV6-3 and TRBJ2-7; 8 bases align to TRBD1. CDR3 length: 14 amino acids. In germline, CDR1 is MNHEY, CDR2 SVGEGT. V gave up 5 bases and J gave up 9 bases; unmatched junction bases: 12. The CDR3 is CASSASGQVFGQYF. CDR3 DNA sequence: TGTGCCAGCAGTGCCTCGGGACAGGTGTTCGGGCAGTACTTC.

This clone was seen just once. V and J are TRBV3-1 (or the pseudogene TRBV3-2) and TRBJ1-3; D not resolved. This CDR3 is 15 amino acids long. The ends were cut back, 6 bases at V and 0 bases at J, with 12 bases in the middle. Per the germline V gene, CDR1 is LGHDT and CDR2 is YNNKEL (reference sequence). The CDR3 is CASSPTDYSGNTIYF. CDR3 sequence (DNA): TGTGCCAGCAGTCCTACTGACTACTCTGGAAACACCATATATTTT.

The chain joins TRBV5-1 to TRBJ2-5; 12 nucleotides line up with TRBD2. This CDR3 has 18 amino acids. The V gene end was trimmed by 1 base and the J gene end by 4 bases; junction bases not matched to a gene: 11. The germline V gene encodes CDR1 SGHRS and CDR2 YFSETQ. CDR3 protein: CASSLSSSGGAGSETQYF. For the CDR3, the DNA is TGCGCCAGCAGCTTGAGTTCTAGCGGGGGGGCCGGGTCAGAGACCCAGTACTTC.